This T cell receptor beta chain was retrieved from a study of breast tumors, draining lymph nodes, adjacent tissues. This clonotype rates as medium-sized (0.01 to 0.1%). Using its own MiXCR run on the multiplex PCR reads, TCRdb lists one record per CDR3 protein. The sample carries fewer than 25,000 distinct CDR3 sequences, around 33% recorded once. The sequencing sample was made of breast tumor tissue. This receptor was obtained from a female donor with breast cancer. Some clones in this sample may be carry-over from other donors' samples.

CDR3 coding DNA: TGTGCCAGCAGCCCGGGACAGGGCGATGAGCAGTTCTTC. Its translation: CASSPGQGDEQFF. The V and J genes are TRBV11-3 and TRBJ2-1, with 9 bases matching TRBD1. CDR3 length: 13 residues. Trimming at V came to 5 bases and at J to 8 bases, leaving 4 bases not matched to a gene. Germline lookup yields CDR1 SGHNT and CDR2 YENEEA.